This entry lists 10 T cell receptor beta chains sequenced from one sample in a study of T cells in tuberculosis. The method was immunoSEQ multiplex PCR; TCRdb's version includes in-frame clones alone and lacks a portion of them. The sample has about 30,000 clones, 95% seen once; the top ten hold 2.4%. The sequenced material came from PBMCs. Source of these receptors: a donor aged 10-29 years with latent tuberculosis or without tuberculosis infection.

This chain uses TRBV27 with TRBJ2-1; weak D call: TRBD1 (5 bases). Germline CDR1 reads MNHEY; CDR2 reads SMNVEV (reference sequence). Trimming cost V 5 bases and J 1 base, with 6 bases left between them. This CDR3 has 13 amino acids. In DNA, the CDR3 is TGTGCCAGCAGTGCAGGGTCCTACAATGAGCAGTTCTTC. It encodes CASSAGSYNEQFF.

The chain couples TRBV19 to TRBJ2-7, with D maybe TRBD2 (5 bases). The CDR3 contains 13 residues. The germline V gene encodes CDR1 LNHDA and CDR2 SQIVND (reference sequence). V dropped 6 bases and J dropped 4 bases, with 13 bases sitting between them. The CDR3 coding sequence is TGTGCCAGTAGACTAGACCCCCGTTACGAGCAGTACTTC. Translation gives CASRLDPRYEQYF.

The V call is TRBV29-1, the J call TRBJ1-5; 7 positions match TRBD1. CDR1 is SQVTM, CDR2 ANQGSEA, per germline. The CDR3 extends over 13 amino acids. The V gene end was trimmed by 4 bases and the J gene end by 7 bases; junction bases not matched to a gene: 7. As DNA, the CDR3 is TGCAGCGTTGGTGGACAGGACGGACAGCCCCAGCATTTT. Its protein product is CSVGGQDGQPQHF.

The genes are TRBV10-3 and TRBJ2-7; 8 bases agree with TRBD2. J gave up 5 bases and V 6 bases, and 9 bases lay outside the gene matches. Germline V gene data show CDR1 as ENHRY and CDR2 as SYGVKD. CDR3 length: 14 residues. CDR3 residues: CAIRPGTSQHEQYF. Written as DNA, the CDR3 is TGTGCCATCAGACCCGGGACTAGTCAGCACGAGCAGTACTTC.

The CDR3, as DNA: TGCGCCAGCAGCCAAGAAAGGACAGTCTCTGGGGCCAACGTCCTGACTTTC. It yields the protein CASSQERTVSGANVLTF. V gene TRBV4-3 combines with J gene TRBJ2-6; D is possibly TRBD1 (6 bases). The germline V gene has CDR1 LGHNA and CDR2 YSLEER. This CDR3 region has 17 residues. V lost 0 bases, J lost 0 bases, and 9 bases lay in between.

CDR3: CASSAAANNQPQHF. CDR3 in DNA: TGTGCCAGCAGTGCGGCAGCGAACAATCAGCCCCAGCATTTT. The rearrangement links TRBV6-1 to TRBJ1-5; no firm D call. Trimming removed 4 bases from V and 3 bases from J, with 10 bases in between. Germline CDR1 MNHNS, CDR2 SASEGT. This CDR3 spans 14 amino acids.

The chain is built from TRBV7-9 and TRBJ1-3; perhaps TRBD1 as D (6 bases). Germline V lookup: CDR1 SEHNR, CDR2 FQNEAQ (reference sequence). The V end was cut by 7 bases, the J end by 0 bases, with 16 bases between. The CDR3 runs 16 residues. Here the CDR3 reads CASKKGGGSSGNTIYF. The DNA of the CDR3 is TGTGCCAGCAAAAAGGGAGGGGGGAGCTCTGGAAACACCATATATTTT.

The J gene is TRBJ2-7, the V gene TRBV4-1; 8 bases agree with TRBD2. Germline trimming cut 1 base from V and 7 bases from J; bases unmatched to any gene: 9. CDR3 length equals 15 residues. From germline, CDR1 is MGHRA and CDR2 YSYEKL. The CDR3 loop is CASSQGTGGPWEQYF. CDR3 DNA sequence: TGCGCCAGCAGCCAAGGGACGGGGGGGCCTTGGGAGCAGTACTTC.

The J gene is TRBJ2-1, the V gene TRBV11-1; TRBD1 matches at 10 bases. Unmatched junction bases numbered 8, after V lost 5 bases and J lost 7 bases. This CDR3 has 15 amino acids. Germline V CDR1 and CDR2: SGHAT, FQDESV (reference sequence). CDR3 coding DNA: TGTGCCAGCAGCCGGGACAGGGGCCAGGGGAATGAGCAGTTCTTC. It specifies CASSRDRGQGNEQFF.

The chain links TRBV7-2 to TRBJ2-5, with TRBD1 as a possible D gene (5 bases). The CDR3 extends over 13 amino acids. V gave up 5 bases and J gave up 4 bases, with 11 bases separating them. Germline CDR1 and CDR2: SGHTA and FQGNSA. The CDR3: CASSPDSRETQYF. The CDR3 region has the DNA TGTGCCAGCAGCCCAGACAGTCGAGAGACCCAGTACTTC. Full variable domain (outside the CDR3, taken from reference TRBV7-2 and TRBJ2-5): GAGVSQSPSNKVTEKGKDVELRCDPISGHTALYWYRQSLGQGLEFLIYFQGNSAPDKSGLPSDRFSAERTGGSVSTLTIQRTQQEDSAVYLCASSPDSRETQYFGPGTRLLVL.